This TCR beta chain emerged from a study of cytomegalovirus exposure and HLA in healthy donors (dated by TCRdb to 2015 to 2018). About the investigation overall: According to an earlier analysis of around 600 of the donors, about 179 million T cells yielded 90 million to 130 million unique TCR beta sequences and approximately 280 Gb of sequence data. Along with the roughly 710-subject first cohort, a separate validation cohort of over 90 different subjects was used. The study aimed to test whether cataloging public T cell receptors could reveal signatures of past pathogen exposure. A later analysis re-analyzed previously published TCR beta repertoires from 500 to 700 donors and added high-resolution HLA genotyping to study TCR occurrence patterns. Among the roughly 390 genotyped donors, approximately 76% belonged to the genetic ancestry cluster associated with self-reported Caucasian donors. In the later analysis, no new phenotypic data were used to find candidate immune exposures; instead, reliance was placed on TCR beta sequences and their occurrence across donors. The number of donors typed differed by locus, with 629-630 for A, B, C, DRB1 and DQB1, 522 for DQA1, over 600 for DPA1, and 450 to 480 for DPB1. Using immunosequencing, the study profiled T cell repertoires from 500 to 800 subjects and related those repertoires to cytomegalovirus serostatus. To predict cytomegalovirus infection status, the study combined high-throughput TCR immunosequencing, statistical association of individual TCRs with disease status, and machine learning. Several DR-DQ haplotypes were treated as single units for association and clustering because of strong linkage in the cohort. An earlier analysis of about 620 of the donors applied high-throughput TCR beta sequencing to assess whether each TCR beta V gene segment acted as functional or pseudogenic. Every repertoire in the discovery cohort had been generated on one and the same sequencing platform. On average, approximately 250,000 unique TCR beta nucleotide sequences were sequenced per donor among fewer than 500 genotyped donors of the cohort, with roughly 18% of those sequences being non-productive. Donor age, sex, ethnicity and CMV serostatus were collected together with the repertoire data. Around 320 gigabases of sequencing data and 80 million or so unique TCR sequences were included in an early release covering about 600 HLA-typed donors. Genome-wide SNP genotypes for about three fifths of the roughly 700 donors were used in a later genetic analysis, which treated that subset as a discovery cohort. HLA typing included class I and class II loci at four-digit resolution.

Study-wide findings and limitations: The study gave a list of under 200 TCR beta chains associated with cytomegalovirus. A cluster of highly shared sequence variants was judged likely to represent a technical artifact of the sequencing pipeline. Across donors, most TCR sequences were observed very rarely, whereas some public TCRs were present in many individuals. In a later genetic analysis, fewer N-insertions in productive TCRs were reported among donors in an Asian-associated ancestry cluster than the roughly 670-donor mean. According to the authors, the approach could potentially be generalized to other disease states and immunological phenotypes. In a later genetic analysis, a missense DCLRE1C variant was associated with V-gene and J-gene trimming of TCR beta chains, and the association was replicated in an independent cohort. According to a later analysis, most CMV-associated TCR beta chains appeared to be HLA-restricted, and the HLA associations seemed to be driven largely by CMV exposure. A further reported finding was that TCR beta sequences accurately predicted the HLA-A and HLA-B alleles for most subjects in the first cohort. An earlier analysis of around 540 of the donors showed that most TCR beta V segments appeared in productive rearrangements either about 90% or about 30% of the time, which broadly matched IMGT annotations. The cohort was sequenced for TCR beta chains only, and without alpha or paired-chain data the features that could be detected were limited. Some IMGT-functional V segments, including TRBV6-2 and TRBV6-3, could not be distinguished by the 87-base-pair reads and were therefore excluded. In a later analysis, HLA-associated TCR beta chains were found to be more clonally expanded and to have lower generation probabilities than equally common non-associated chains. CMV serostatus was the only immune exposure information available for the cohort. According to a later analysis, TCR association rates differed among HLA loci, with DRB1 alleles showing the most associated TCRs and HLA-C alleles showing the fewest. When HLA alleles, especially DR and DQ, strongly co-occurred, attributing TCR associations to individual alleles was difficult. Three of the identified cytomegalovirus-associated TCR beta chains were confirmed in vitro to be specific for cytomegalovirus antigens. According to a later analysis, parvovirus B19, influenza, CMV and Epstein-Barr virus appeared linked to several top co-occurrence clusters. HLA typing was unavailable for some donors at each locus, so association tests used only the typed subset. Cytomegalovirus status was reported to be diagnosed by the classifier with high specificity and sensitivity in both the original and validation cohorts. Sequencing depth was assumed to be roughly uniform across donors in the presence/absence analyses, though that assumption may not hold. Correlated functional status among segregating V segments might be attributable to linkage disequilibrium, but an unknown experimental factor could not be ruled out. Specific HLA alleles were associated with 15,000 to 20,000 TCR beta sequences at a false discovery rate of 0.05 in a later analysis. Because counts were too low, some 17 rarely observed V segments, including chromosome 9 orphons, were excluded from the earlier analysis of under 650 of the donors.

Details on this clone: Its specific antigen is unknown. The input lacks base qualities; no much larger clone sits a single base away.

The cysteine opens and the phenylalanine closes a CDR3 of 11 amino acids. The kept DNA is CDR3 alone, 33 bases in frame from the first base. Based on the germline V gene (reference sequence), the CDR1 and CDR2 sequences are LNHDA and SQIVND. V is pared back by 6 bases and J by 6 bases, with 9 bases lying between the germline termini. In total, 666 healthy bone marrow donors made up the cohort. All cohort members were sampled while nominally healthy, although unrecorded immune exposures were likely present. The donor tested CMV seronegative, placing the donor among the roughly 340 seronegative members of the cohort. Every donor gave a peripheral blood sample, and the peripheral blood mononuclear cells from that sample were used for TCR beta sequencing. Genomic DNA extraction from the blood cell samples was performed with the Qiagen DNeasy Blood Extraction Kit. Library creation used the immunoSEQ multiplex PCR assay. A mixture of 60 forward primers for TCR Vbeta segments and 13 reverse primers for TCR Jbeta segments was used in the multiplex PCR. A multiplex PCR assay on genomic DNA amplified the CDR3 region of rearranged TCR beta genes. Amplified TCR beta libraries were sequenced as 87-base-pair reads on the Illumina HiSeq System. On the authors' methods: In a later analysis, some 80 million unique TCR beta chains were counted across the 690 or so repertoires, and roughly 11 million of these chains were shared by at least two donors. Raw reads were error-corrected and collapsed into unique sequences by a nearest-neighbor algorithm in which closely related sequences were merged to remove PCR and sequencing errors. To assign V, D and J gene segments, CDR3 sequences were aligned to IMGT reference sequences. Each retained sequence needed at least a six-nucleotide match to both a V gene segment and a J gene segment. A rearrangement counted as productive if the CDR3 had no stop codons and remained in frame with V and J, and every other rearrangement counted as non-productive. CDR3 was defined according to IMGT convention as the region running from the second conserved V-encoded cysteine to the conserved J-encoded phenylalanine. The earlier analysis of 587 of the donors excluded sequences that lacked an unambiguous match to a single V gene segment. In an earlier analysis of around 600 of the donors, V segments were called functional above 56.7% productive rearrangements and were called segregating when the between-donor standard deviation exceeded 5%. A statistical classification framework was built to diagnose cytomegalovirus status from the catalog of TCR beta chain sequences. In a later analysis, TCR nucleotide sequences were compared against IMGT/GENE-DB human TR gene sequences so that V and J genes could be assigned. In a later analysis, CDR3 sequences and most-parsimonious VDJ recombination scenarios were assigned using the TCRdist pipeline. In a later analysis, each TCR beta chain was defined by its CDR3 amino acid sequence together with its V-gene family, and reads lacking a unique V-gene family were excluded. In a later analysis, 450 to 600 highly shared, low-generation-probability nucleotide sequences were removed to address suspected cross-contamination and a sequencing artifact. In a later analysis, a clonal expansion index was calculated for each public chain from normalized within-repertoire ranks of inferred template counts. A later analysis computed generation probabilities with a VDJ recombination model fitted to out-of-frame rearrangements, and checked the results against IGoR. A later analysis scored TCR-TCR, TCR-HLA and TCR-CMV co-occurrence with hypergeometric tests, applying a repertoire-size bias correction to TCR pairs. False discovery rates were estimated in a later analysis by permuting HLA or CMV assignments 20 times. A later analysis grouped co-occurring TCRs with DBSCAN, adding TCRdist sequence similarity when clustering within HLA-allele-positive subsets. Repertoires with fewer than 30,000 or more than 120,000 public chains, plus five repertoires with anomalous nucleotide sharing, were excluded from co-occurrence clustering. The clones in this table, taken by TCRdb from immuneACCESS, are in-frame only. Not every clone is retained; where verified, under half of the shortfall comes from an unresolved V gene, and the cause of the rest is unknown. V, J and clone size reflect that table, while D and trimming were determined from the DNA. This sample lists 150,000 to 200,000 clones; around 90% were detected once. The ten largest make up roughly 1.9% of the sample.

The specimen sequenced was PBMCs. The origin of this receptor is a woman in her late teens or twenties in good health and CMV-seronegative. The chain links TRBV19 with TRBJ2-7; possibly the D gene is TRBD1, per 6 matching bases. The nucleotide sequence is given as TGTGCCAGTAGCCAGGGGACCGAGCAGTACTTC. This codes for CASSQGTEQYF.